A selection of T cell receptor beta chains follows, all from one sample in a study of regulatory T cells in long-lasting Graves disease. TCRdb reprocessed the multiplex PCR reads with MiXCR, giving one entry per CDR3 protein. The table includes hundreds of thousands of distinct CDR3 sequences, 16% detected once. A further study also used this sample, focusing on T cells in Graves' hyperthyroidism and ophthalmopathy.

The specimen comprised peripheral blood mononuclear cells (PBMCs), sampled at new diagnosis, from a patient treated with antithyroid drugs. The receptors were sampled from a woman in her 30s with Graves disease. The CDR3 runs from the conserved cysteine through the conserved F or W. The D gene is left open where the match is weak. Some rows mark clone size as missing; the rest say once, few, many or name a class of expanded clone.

CDR3aa: CASKRAGPWNEQFF
CDR3nt: TGTGCCAGCAAAAGAGCGGGACCCTGGAATGAGCAGTTCTTC
v_gene: TRBV6-1
j_gene: TRBJ2-1
d_gene: TRBD2
abundance: many

CDR3aa: CSASTPEGYNEQFF
CDR3nt: TGCAGTGCTAGTACCCCTGAGGGGTACAATGAGCAGTTCTTC
v_gene: TRBV20-1
j_gene: TRBJ2-1
d_gene: -
abundance: -

CDR3aa: CASRVESNQPQHF
CDR3nt: TGTGCCAGCCGGGTGGAAAGCAATCAGCCCCAGCATTTT
v_gene: TRBV6-1
j_gene: TRBJ1-5
d_gene: -
abundance: -

CDR3aa: CASSIVVSSGANVLTF
CDR3nt: TGTGCCAGTAGTATTGTGGTAAGCTCTGGGGCCAACGTCCTGACTTTC
v_gene: TRBV19
j_gene: TRBJ2-6
d_gene: -
abundance: -

CDR3aa: CAWSRERNTIYF
CDR3nt: TGTGCCTGGAGTCGGGAGCGGAACACCATATATTTT
v_gene: TRBV30
j_gene: TRBJ1-3
d_gene: -
abundance: few

CDR3aa: CSAPDGINEQFF
CDR3nt: TGCAGCGCCCCCGACGGAATCAATGAGCAGTTCTTC
v_gene: TRBV29-1
j_gene: TRBJ2-1
d_gene: -
abundance: few

CDR3aa: CAIRDSSSTDTQYF
CDR3nt: TGTGCCATCAGGGACTCATCTAGCACAGATACGCAGTATTTT
v_gene: TRBV10-3
j_gene: TRBJ2-3
d_gene: -
abundance: few

CDR3aa: CAWSSQGLTGYTF
CDR3nt: TGTGCCTGGAGTTCGCAGGGTTTGACTGGCTACACCTTC
v_gene: TRBV30
j_gene: TRBJ1-2
d_gene: -
abundance: -

CDR3aa: CSARDGTAYEQYF
CDR3nt: TGCAGTGCTAGAGATGGGACAGCGTACGAGCAGTACTTC
v_gene: TRBV20-1
j_gene: TRBJ2-7
d_gene: TRBD1
abundance: -

CDR3aa: CASRTGYEQFF
CDR3nt: TGTGCCAGCCGGACAGGGTATGAGCAGTTCTTC
v_gene: TRBV6-1
j_gene: TRBJ2-1
d_gene: TRBD1
abundance: many

CDR3aa: CASSRHNEQFF
CDR3nt: TGTGCCAGCAGTCGTCACAATGAGCAGTTCTTC
v_gene: TRBV12-3/TRBV12-4
j_gene: TRBJ2-1
d_gene: -
abundance: many

CDR3aa: CASSPQGYGTEAFF
CDR3nt: TGCGCCAGCAGCCCGCAGGGATATGGAACTGAAGCTTTCTTT
v_gene: TRBV5-1
j_gene: TRBJ1-1
d_gene: -
abundance: many

CDR3aa: CASRYRGGELFF
CDR3nt: TGTGCCAGCAGATACCGCGGCGGGGAGCTGTTTTTT
v_gene: TRBV6-1
j_gene: TRBJ2-2
d_gene: -
abundance: few

CDR3aa: CANRAVQLRDEQFF
CDR3nt: TGTGCCAACAGGGCGGTACAGCTACGGGATGAGCAGTTCTTC
v_gene: TRBV6-2/TRBV6-3
j_gene: TRBJ2-1
d_gene: -
abundance: -

CDR3aa: CAISDGYSNQPQHF
CDR3nt: TGTGCCATCAGTGACGGATATAGCAATCAGCCCCAGCATTTT
v_gene: TRBV10-3
j_gene: TRBJ1-5
d_gene: -
abundance: many

CDR3aa: CAWSVRDREAFF
CDR3nt: TGTGCCTGGAGTGTTCGTGACCGAGAGGCTTTCTTT
v_gene: TRBV30
j_gene: TRBJ1-1
d_gene: -
abundance: few

CDR3aa: CASSNTGAYSGNTIYF
CDR3nt: TGTGCCAGCAGTAATACAGGGGCCTACTCTGGAAACACCATATATTTT
v_gene: TRBV28
j_gene: TRBJ1-3
d_gene: TRBD1
abundance: many

CDR3aa: CASAGGGTGDGYTF
CDR3nt: TGTGCCAGCGCCGGAGGGGGGACAGGAGATGGCTACACCTTC
v_gene: TRBV28
j_gene: TRBJ1-2
d_gene: TRBD1
abundance: many

CDR3aa: CASSIVTYNEQFF
CDR3nt: TGTGCCAGTAGTATAGTGACATACAATGAGCAGTTCTTC
v_gene: TRBV19
j_gene: TRBJ2-1
d_gene: -
abundance: few

CDR3aa: CASSGGTSAYNEQFF
CDR3nt: TGTGCCAGCAGTGGGGGGACTAGTGCCTACAATGAGCAGTTCTTC
v_gene: TRBV6-2/TRBV6-3
j_gene: TRBJ2-1
d_gene: TRBD2
abundance: -

CDR3aa: CAWSVSGTGGIRDQPQHF
CDR3nt: TGTGCCTGGAGTGTCTCCGGGACAGGGGGCATTAGGGATCAGCCCCAGCATTTT
v_gene: TRBV30
j_gene: TRBJ1-5
d_gene: TRBD1
abundance: -

CDR3aa: CASSKSPAETQYF
CDR3nt: TGTGCCAGCAGCAAATCCCCGGCGGAGACCCAGTACTTC
v_gene: TRBV7-2
j_gene: TRBJ2-5
d_gene: -
abundance: many

CDR3aa: CASSASSSNTEAFF
CDR3nt: TGTGCCAGCAGCGCCTCCAGCTCGAACACTGAAGCTTTCTTT
v_gene: TRBV6-4
j_gene: TRBJ1-1
d_gene: -
abundance: few

CDR3aa: CASSPIRNEQFF
CDR3nt: TGTGCCAGCAGTCCAATACGTAATGAGCAGTTCTTC
v_gene: TRBV2
j_gene: TRBJ2-1
d_gene: -
abundance: -

CDR3aa: CASSLVGSEQYF
CDR3nt: TGTGCCAGCAGCTTGGTAGGGAGCGAGCAGTACTTC
v_gene: TRBV5-4
j_gene: TRBJ2-7
d_gene: -
abundance: -

CDR3aa: CASTPKGALKHNQPQHF
CDR3nt: TGTGCCAGTACCCCTAAGGGGGCCCTAAAACACAATCAGCCCCAGCATTTT
v_gene: TRBV19
j_gene: TRBJ1-5
d_gene: TRBD1
abundance: -

CDR3aa: CSAGGISFNQPQHF
CDR3nt: TGCAGTGCCGGAGGGATAAGTTTTAATCAGCCCCAGCATTTT
v_gene: TRBV20-1
j_gene: TRBJ1-5
d_gene: -
abundance: many

CDR3aa: CSARVTSGIEQFF
CDR3nt: TGCAGTGCTAGGGTAACTAGCGGCATTGAGCAGTTCTTC
v_gene: TRBV20-1
j_gene: TRBJ2-1
d_gene: TRBD2
abundance: many

CDR3aa: CAWSDKKTGGYEQYF
CDR3nt: TGTGCCTGGAGTGATAAGAAGACAGGGGGCTACGAGCAGTACTTC
v_gene: TRBV30
j_gene: TRBJ2-7
d_gene: TRBD1
abundance: many

CDR3aa: CSQLGQGGETQYF
CDR3nt: TGCAGCCAACTGGGACAGGGAGGAGAGACCCAGTACTTC
v_gene: TRBV20-1
j_gene: TRBJ2-5
d_gene: TRBD1
abundance: few

CDR3aa: CAWSIYGRAIHGTDTQYF
CDR3nt: TGTGCCTGGAGTATTTACGGGAGGGCCATCCACGGCACAGATACGCAGTATTTT
v_gene: TRBV30
j_gene: TRBJ2-3
d_gene: TRBD2
abundance: -

CDR3aa: CASSPGGGRLNNEQFF
CDR3nt: TGTGCCAGCAGCCCAGGGGGCGGGAGGTTGAACAATGAGCAGTTCTTC
v_gene: TRBV7-9
j_gene: TRBJ2-1
d_gene: -
abundance: few

CDR3aa: CASTGLAGGNEQFF
CDR3nt: TGTGCCAGCACCGGACTAGCGGGGGGAAATGAGCAGTTCTTC
v_gene: TRBV2
j_gene: TRBJ2-1
d_gene: TRBD2
abundance: many

CDR3aa: CASSMTGGAYNSPLHF
CDR3nt: TGTGCCAGCAGTATGACAGGCGGGGCCTATAATTCACCCCTCCACTTT
v_gene: TRBV28
j_gene: TRBJ1-6
d_gene: -
abundance: many

CDR3aa: CASQTAAAANTDTQYF
CDR3nt: TGTGCCAGCCAAACAGCGGCGGCAGCGAACACAGATACGCAGTATTTT
v_gene: TRBV7-8
j_gene: TRBJ2-3
d_gene: -
abundance: many

CDR3aa: CASSPPEVAGGIKTQYF
CDR3nt: TGTGCCAGCAGTCCCCCCGAGGTAGCGGGAGGAATAAAGACCCAGTACTTC
v_gene: TRBV27
j_gene: TRBJ2-5
d_gene: TRBD2
abundance: many

CDR3aa: CASSPLPGGSSYNEQFF
CDR3nt: TGTGCCAGCTCACCCCTACCCGGCGGGAGCTCCTACAATGAGCAGTTCTTC
v_gene: TRBV18
j_gene: TRBJ2-1
d_gene: TRBD2
abundance: -

CDR3aa: CASSWDTNTEAFF
CDR3nt: TGTGCCAGCAGCTGGGACACAAACACTGAAGCTTTCTTT
v_gene: TRBV2
j_gene: TRBJ1-1
d_gene: -
abundance: many

CDR3aa: CASSLTKGPDTQYF
CDR3nt: TGTGCCAGCAGCTTAACCAAAGGCCCAGATACGCAGTATTTT
v_gene: TRBV11-2
j_gene: TRBJ2-3
d_gene: -
abundance: few

CDR3aa: CASSLIGTYGPNTQYF
CDR3nt: TGTGCCAGCAGCTTAATCGGCACATACGGCCCCAATACGCAGTATTTT
v_gene: TRBV7-2
j_gene: TRBJ2-3
d_gene: -
abundance: few

CDR3aa: CASSSGLAAPQGQFF
CDR3nt: TGCGCCAGCAGCTCAGGACTAGCGGCCCCCCAAGGGCAGTTCTTC
v_gene: TRBV5-1
j_gene: TRBJ2-1
d_gene: TRBD2
abundance: few

CDR3aa: CSARAAGKESSPLHF
CDR3nt: TGCAGTGCTAGGGCGGCAGGGAAAGAAAGTTCACCCCTCCACTTT
v_gene: TRBV20-1
j_gene: TRBJ1-6
d_gene: -
abundance: many

CDR3aa: CASSYLQGEHYEQYF
CDR3nt: TGTGCCAGCAGCTACCTACAGGGAGAGCATTACGAGCAGTACTTC
v_gene: TRBV5-4
j_gene: TRBJ2-7
d_gene: -
abundance: -

CDR3aa: CASSPGVGGETQYF
CDR3nt: TGTGCCAGCAGCCCTGGGGTGGGCGGAGAGACCCAGTACTTC
v_gene: TRBV11-3
j_gene: TRBJ2-5
d_gene: -
abundance: many

CDR3aa: CASSFSSGSVGETQYF
CDR3nt: TGTGCCAGCAGTTTTTCTAGCGGGAGTGTAGGAGAGACCCAGTACTTC
v_gene: TRBV27
j_gene: TRBJ2-5
d_gene: TRBD2
abundance: few

CDR3aa: CASSPRGRETQYF
CDR3nt: TGTGCCAGCTCACCAAGGGGTCGGGAGACCCAGTACTTC
v_gene: TRBV18
j_gene: TRBJ2-5
d_gene: -
abundance: few

CDR3aa: CASSTPPGVIIEQFF
CDR3nt: TGTGCCAGTAGTACACCACCGGGAGTAATCATTGAGCAGTTCTTC
v_gene: TRBV19
j_gene: TRBJ2-1
d_gene: -
abundance: -

CDR3aa: CASSFQNEQYF
CDR3nt: TGTGCCAGCAGCTTCCAAAACGAGCAGTACTTC
v_gene: TRBV7-8
j_gene: TRBJ2-7
d_gene: -
abundance: -